These T cell receptor beta chains were read from a single sample in a study of cytomegalovirus exposure and HLA in healthy donors. The protocol was immunoSEQ multiplex PCR, while the TCRdb copy is restricted to in-frame clones and leaves out a portion. The sample includes 200,000 to 250,000 clones, over 65% of them seen just once. Sequences were obtained from PBMCs. The source of these receptors is a human donor in good health. Both conserved end residues are part of each CDR3. D genes are given only for firm matches. Some rows mark clone size as missing; the rest say once, few, many or name a class of expanded clone.

v_call: TRBV7-2
j_call: TRBJ2-7
d_call: -
clone_size: -
cdr3_aa: CASSSGVGYEQYF
cdr3_nt: TGTGCCAGCAGCTCCGGGGTAGGCTACGAGCAGTACTTC

v_call: TRBV11-1
j_call: TRBJ2-5
d_call: TRBD1
clone_size: -
cdr3_aa: CASSPATGGAETQYF
cdr3_nt: TGTGCCAGCAGCCCAGCGACAGGGGGCGCCGAGACCCAGTACTTC

v_call: TRBV15
j_call: TRBJ2-4
d_call: -
clone_size: -
cdr3_aa: CATSRELQTKNIQYF
cdr3_nt: TGTGCCACCAGCAGAGAACTACAAACCAAAAACATTCAGTACTTC

v_call: TRBV5-5
j_call: TRBJ1-2
d_call: TRBD1
clone_size: -
cdr3_aa: CASSPQGDYGYTF
cdr3_nt: TGTGCCAGCAGCCCACAGGGGGACTATGGCTACACCTTC

v_call: TRBV6-5
j_call: TRBJ2-7
d_call: TRBD1
clone_size: -
cdr3_aa: CASSYQTGGPYEQYF
cdr3_nt: TGTGCCAGCAGTTACCAAACAGGGGGCCCCTACGAGCAGTACTTC

v_call: TRBV10-3
j_call: TRBJ2-3
d_call: -
clone_size: -
cdr3_aa: CAISEPSPRTAGWSDTQYF
cdr3_nt: TGTGCCATCAGTGAGCCGTCCCCCCGGACAGCTGGGTGGTCAGATACGCAGTATTTT

v_call: TRBV4-1
j_call: TRBJ2-7
d_call: -
clone_size: -
cdr3_aa: CASSQVMGSGIGLEQYF
cdr3_nt: TGCGCCAGCAGCCAAGTGATGGGTTCGGGGATCGGTCTCGAGCAGTACTTC

v_call: TRBV19
j_call: TRBJ2-7
d_call: TRBD1
clone_size: once
cdr3_aa: CASSTIPGQGFSLSEQYF
cdr3_nt: TGTGCCAGTAGTACCATCCCGGGACAGGGGTTCTCCCTTAGTGAGCAGTACTTC

v_call: TRBV5-6
j_call: TRBJ2-7
d_call: TRBD2
clone_size: few
cdr3_aa: CASSLGTGGYEQYF
cdr3_nt: TGTGCCAGCAGCTTAGGGACGGGGGGCTACGAGCAGTACTTC

v_call: TRBV14
j_call: TRBJ1-2
d_call: -
clone_size: -
cdr3_aa: CASSPPSAHYGYTF
cdr3_nt: TGTGCCAGCAGCCCTCCGAGCGCCCACTATGGCTACACCTTC

v_call: TRBV6-1
j_call: TRBJ1-2
d_call: -
clone_size: -
cdr3_aa: CAEGFPPWGYTF
cdr3_nt: TGTGCCGAGGGATTTCCTCCTTGGGGCTACACCTTC

v_call: TRBV5-1
j_call: TRBJ2-5
d_call: -
clone_size: -
cdr3_aa: CASSLAGYQETQYF
cdr3_nt: TGCGCCAGCAGCTTGGCAGGTTATCAAGAGACCCAGTACTTC

v_call: TRBV19
j_call: TRBJ2-3
d_call: TRBD2
clone_size: -
cdr3_aa: CASSALLAAYTDTQYF
cdr3_nt: TGTGCCAGTAGTGCCTTACTAGCGGCCTACACAGATACGCAGTATTTT

v_call: TRBV6-5
j_call: TRBJ1-1
d_call: -
clone_size: -
cdr3_aa: CASSYSRGNTEAFF
cdr3_nt: TGTGCCAGCAGTTACTCCCGGGGGAACACTGAAGCTTTCTTT

v_call: TRBV10-3
j_call: TRBJ2-7
d_call: TRBD2
clone_size: -
cdr3_aa: CAISESTQGLVAYEQYF
cdr3_nt: TGTGCCATCAGTGAGTCGACTCAAGGACTAGTCGCTTACGAGCAGTACTTC

v_call: TRBV2
j_call: TRBJ1-5
d_call: -
clone_size: -
cdr3_aa: CASDRGGQPQHF
cdr3_nt: TGTGCCTCCGACCGAGGGGGTCAGCCCCAGCATTTT

v_call: TRBV7-9
j_call: TRBJ1-4
d_call: TRBD1
clone_size: -
cdr3_aa: CASSPRTGKGEKLFF
cdr3_nt: TGTGCCAGCAGCCCCCGGACAGGGAAAGGTGAAAAACTGTTTTTT

v_call: TRBV9
j_call: TRBJ2-1
d_call: TRBD2
clone_size: -
cdr3_aa: CASSATSGRAHEQFF
cdr3_nt: TGTGCCAGCAGCGCCACTAGCGGGAGGGCCCATGAGCAGTTCTTC

v_call: TRBV15
j_call: TRBJ2-5
d_call: -
clone_size: -
cdr3_aa: CATSRDSLQQETQYF
cdr3_nt: TGTGCCACCAGCAGAGATTCACTACAACAAGAGACCCAGTACTTC

v_call: TRBV9
j_call: TRBJ2-5
d_call: -
clone_size: -
cdr3_aa: CASSVVQGGGETQYF
cdr3_nt: TGTGCCAGCAGCGTAGTGCAGGGCGGTGGAGAGACCCAGTACTTC